The TCR beta chain under discussion was sequenced for a study of monozygotic twins with inflammatory bowel disease. This CDR3 is 12 amino acids long. CDR1 and CDR2 (germline): LNHDA, SQIVND (reference sequence). TCRdb reanalyzed the 5' RACE reads, giving one entry per CDR3 protein sequence and no DNA. This table lists around 40,000 distinct CDR3 sequences. The rearrangement links TRBV19 to TRBJ2-5. The sequence derives from a human donor with ulcerative colitis or Crohn's disease, or a healthy co-twin of an affected twin (not recorded which). Sequenced: blood. This chain's CDR3 is CASSTSGGTQYF.